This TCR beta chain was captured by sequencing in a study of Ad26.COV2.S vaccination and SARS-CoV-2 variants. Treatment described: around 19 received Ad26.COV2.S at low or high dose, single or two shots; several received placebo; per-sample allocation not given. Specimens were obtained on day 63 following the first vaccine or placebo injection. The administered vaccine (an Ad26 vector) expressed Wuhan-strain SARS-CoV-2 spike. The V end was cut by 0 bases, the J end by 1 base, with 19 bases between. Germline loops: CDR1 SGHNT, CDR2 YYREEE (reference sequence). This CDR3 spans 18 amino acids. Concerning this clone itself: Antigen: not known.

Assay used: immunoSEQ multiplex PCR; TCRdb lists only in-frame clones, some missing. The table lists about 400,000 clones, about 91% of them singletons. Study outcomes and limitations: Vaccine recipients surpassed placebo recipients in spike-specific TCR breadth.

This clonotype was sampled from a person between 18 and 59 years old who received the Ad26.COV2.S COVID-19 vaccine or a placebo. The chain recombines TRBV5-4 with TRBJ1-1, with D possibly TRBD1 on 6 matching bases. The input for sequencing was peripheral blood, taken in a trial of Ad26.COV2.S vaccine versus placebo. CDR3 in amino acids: CASSLATVGRGWNTEAFF. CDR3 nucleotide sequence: TGTGCCAGCAGCTTGGCGACCGTGGGCAGGGGTTGGAACACTGAAGCTTTCTTT.